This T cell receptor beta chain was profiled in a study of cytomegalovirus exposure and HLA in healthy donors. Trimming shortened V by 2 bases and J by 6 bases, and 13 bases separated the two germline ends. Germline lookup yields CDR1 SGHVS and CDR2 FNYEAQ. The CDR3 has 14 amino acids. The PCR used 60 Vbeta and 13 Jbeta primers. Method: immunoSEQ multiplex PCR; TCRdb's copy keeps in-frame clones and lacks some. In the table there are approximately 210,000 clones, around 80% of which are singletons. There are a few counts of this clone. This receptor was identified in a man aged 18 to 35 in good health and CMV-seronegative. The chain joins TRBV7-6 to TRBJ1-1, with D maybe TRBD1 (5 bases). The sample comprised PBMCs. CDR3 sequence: CASSLYRQGSEAFF. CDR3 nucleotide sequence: TGTGCCAGCAGCTTATACCGGCAGGGCTCTGAAGCTTTCTTT.